The 15 T cell receptor beta chains below come from one sample, sequenced in a study of CXCR3-negative and CXCR3-positive naive CD8 T cells. Preparation of TRB cDNA libraries relied on 5' RACE carrying UMI labels. TCRdb re-called the 5' RACE reads, yielding one record per CDR3 amino acid sequence without DNA. Listed are tens of thousands of distinct CDR3 sequences; around 4% falls within the top ten. Source material: naive CXCR3- CD8+ T cells from blood. Subset denoted: CD45RO-CCR7+CD27+CD95- naive CD8+ T cells lacking CXCR3 (TNR3-). The receptors derive from a human donor in good health. Some clones in this sample may be carry-over from other donors' samples.

V and J are TRBV6-6 and TRBJ2-5; the TCRdb call, TRBD2, lacks DNA for checking. In germline, CDR1 is MNHNY, CDR2 SVGAGI (reference sequence). The CDR3 totals 18 residues. The CDR3 region is CASSYSLATSGGQETQYF.

The V and J genes are TRBV15 and TRBJ1-1; checking the TCRdb D call of TRBD1 is not possible without DNA. Germline V lookup: CDR1 LNHNV, CDR2 YYDKDF (reference sequence). The CDR3 is 13 amino acids. This CDR3 is CATSGTGGTEAFF.

V and J are TRBV29-1 and TRBJ1-6; TCRdb indicates TRBD1, and absent DNA this call remains unverified. Germline values: CDR1 SQVTM, CDR2 ANQGSEA. This CDR3 region has 14 residues. This chain's CDR3 is CSVRGTEYNSPLHF.

This rearrangement joins TRBV27 to TRBJ2-1; TCRdb gives TRBD2 as the D gene, but with no DNA this cannot be confirmed. The CDR3 sequence is 15 residues long. The germline V gene encodes CDR1 MNHEY and CDR2 SMNVEV (reference sequence). CDR3 amino acids: CASSLTSGSYNEQFF.

CDR3 sequence: CASSLSRTNTEAFF. The chain joins TRBV28 to TRBJ1-1. The CDR3 is 14 residues long. Germline V gives CDR1 MDHEN, CDR2 SYDVKM.

V gene TRBV5-1 combines with J gene TRBJ2-5. Germline values: CDR1 SGHRS, CDR2 YFSETQ. The CDR3 contains 13 residues. CDR3 region: CASSFRYQETQYF.

The genes are TRBV20-1 and TRBJ2-1; lacking DNA, the TRBD2 call made by TCRdb goes unchecked. The CDR3 extends over 16 amino acids. Germline lookup yields CDR1 DFQATT and CDR2 SNEGSKA (reference sequence). This chain's CDR3 is CSARDWGLAGNNEQFF.

The V call is TRBV7-9, the J call TRBJ2-7; TCRdb's assignment of TRBD1 cannot be checked, as there is no DNA. This CDR3 contains 13 residues. Germline V gene data show CDR1 as SEHNR and CDR2 as FQNEAQ (reference sequence). The CDR3 here is CASSYRQGPEQYF.

CDR3 in amino acids: CATSTHLRQGDTEAFF. This chain uses TRBV15 with TRBJ1-1; absent DNA, TCRdb's TRBD1 call cannot be checked. This CDR3 contains 16 residues. Germline CDR1 is LNHNV and CDR2 is YYDKDF (reference sequence).

V is TRBV30 and J is TRBJ2-5. The germline V gene has CDR1 GTSNPN and CDR2 SVGIG (reference sequence). The CDR3 totals 12 residues. CDR3 protein: CAWSLLGETQYF.

The rearrangement uses TRBV5-1 and TRBJ2-5; TCRdb selects TRBD1, and the lack of DNA leaves this call unchecked. Per germline, CDR1 SGHRS and CDR2 YFSETQ. This CDR3 has 16 residues. The CDR3 here is CASSLGGTGGQETQYF.

The chain uses TRBV7-9 and TRBJ2-2; TCRdb picks TRBD2, but there is no DNA to check that call. Germline V CDR1 and CDR2: SEHNR, FQNEAQ (reference sequence). The CDR3 loop spans 16 amino acids. CDR3 sequence reads: CASSPAPSGETGELFF. The variable domain in full, with the rest retrieved from reference TRBV7-9 and TRBJ2-2, is DTGVSQNPRHKITKRGQNVTFRCDPISEHNRLYWYRQTLGQGPEFLTYFQNEAQLEKSRLLSDRFSAERPKGSFSTLEIQRTEQGDSAMYLCASSPAPSGETGELFFGEGSRLTVL.

The rearrangement joins TRBV13 to TRBJ1-2; TCRdb outputs TRBD1, but without DNA this stays unchecked. The V gene's germline CDR1 is PRHDT and CDR2 FYEKMQ (reference sequence). CDR3 length equals 16 residues. The CDR3 sequence: CASSLAQDRGGYGYTF.

The chain carries TRBV5-1 and TRBJ2-1; absent DNA, TCRdb's TRBD1 call cannot be checked. CDR1 is SGHRS and CDR2 is YFSETQ in the germline V gene. The CDR3 length is 17 residues. The CDR3 is CASSLYFSGQGANEQFF.

The chain joins TRBV6-6 to TRBJ2-7; TCRdb returns TRBD2, unconfirmable since there is no DNA. CDR3 length equals 16 residues. Germline V gene lookup returns CDR1 MNHNY and CDR2 SVGAGI (reference sequence). The CDR3 loop reads CASSYMTSGGAYEQYF.